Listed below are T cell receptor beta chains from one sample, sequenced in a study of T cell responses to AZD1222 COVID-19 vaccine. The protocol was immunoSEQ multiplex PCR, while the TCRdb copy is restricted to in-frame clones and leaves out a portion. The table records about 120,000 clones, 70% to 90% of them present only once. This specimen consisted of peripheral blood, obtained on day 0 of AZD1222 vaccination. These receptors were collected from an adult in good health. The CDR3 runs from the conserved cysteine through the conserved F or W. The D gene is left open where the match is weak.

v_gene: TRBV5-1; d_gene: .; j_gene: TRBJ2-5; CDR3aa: CASSLLTNQETQYF; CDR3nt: TGCGCCAGCAGCTTGCTGACCAACCAAGAGACCCAGTACTTC
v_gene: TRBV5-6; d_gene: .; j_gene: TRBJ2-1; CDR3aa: CASSPLRDQYNEQFF; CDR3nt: TGTGCCAGCAGTCCACTTCGGGACCAGTACAATGAGCAGTTCTTC
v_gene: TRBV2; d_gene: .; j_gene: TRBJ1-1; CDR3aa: CASSEREGRMVAFF; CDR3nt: TGTGCCAGCAGTGAGCGCGAAGGACGTATGGTAGCTTTCTTT
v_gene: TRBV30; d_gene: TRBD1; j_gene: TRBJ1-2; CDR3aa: CAWSGAGTGGSYGYTF; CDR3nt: TGTGCCTGGAGTGGAGCCGGGACAGGGGGCTCCTATGGCTACACCTTC
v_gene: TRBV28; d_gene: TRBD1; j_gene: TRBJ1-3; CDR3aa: CASSRPGQISSGNTIYF; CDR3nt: TGTGCCAGCAGTCGGCCGGGACAGATAAGCTCTGGAAACACCATATATTTT
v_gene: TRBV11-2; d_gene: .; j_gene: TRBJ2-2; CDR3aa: CASSVGQPGAGELFF; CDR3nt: TGTGCCAGCAGCGTAGGACAGCCCGGGGCCGGGGAGCTGTTTTTT
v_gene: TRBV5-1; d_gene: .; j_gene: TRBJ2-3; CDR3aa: CASSPPRGGITDTQYF; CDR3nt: TGCGCCAGCAGCCCCCCGAGGGGGGGGATCACAGATACGCAGTATTTT
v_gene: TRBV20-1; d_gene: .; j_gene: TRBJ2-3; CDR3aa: CSASRDSLPTDTQYF; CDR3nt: TGCAGTGCTAGTCGGGACTCGCTACCCACAGATACGCAGTATTTT
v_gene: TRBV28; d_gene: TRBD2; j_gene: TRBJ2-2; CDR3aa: CASTQGGARELFF; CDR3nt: TGTGCCAGCACCCAGGGAGGGGCGAGGGAGCTGTTTTTT
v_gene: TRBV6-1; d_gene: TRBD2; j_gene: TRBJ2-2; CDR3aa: CASGRASGSGELFF; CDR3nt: TGTGCCAGCGGGAGGGCTAGCGGGAGCGGGGAGCTGTTTTTT
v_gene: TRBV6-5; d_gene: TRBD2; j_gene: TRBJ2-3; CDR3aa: CASSYSRAQRGGTQYF; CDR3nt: TGTGCCAGCAGTTACTCAAGGGCGCAGCGGGGAGGGACGCAGTATTTT
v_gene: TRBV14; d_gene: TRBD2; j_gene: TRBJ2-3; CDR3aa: CASSRTGTSVGADTQYF; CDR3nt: TGTGCCAGCAGCCGAACCGGGACTAGCGTTGGGGCAGATACGCAGTATTTT
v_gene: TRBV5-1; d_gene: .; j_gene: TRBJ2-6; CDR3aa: CASSTQWGGANVLTF; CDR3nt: TGCGCCAGCAGTACGCAGTGGGGTGGGGCCAACGTCCTGACTTTC